The present T cell receptor (beta chain) was sequenced within a study of T cells after yellow fever vaccination. The CDR3 totals 12 residues. Trimming shortened V by 1 base and J by 6 bases, and 5 bases separated the two germline ends. Germline CDR1 is LGHNA and CDR2 is YNFKEQ. TCRdb analysed the 5' RACE reads with MiXCR anew, one entry per CDR3 protein. The sample consists of over 200,000 distinct CDR3 sequences, around 6.7% of them appearing once. This clonotype has just a few counts. This TCR was sampled from a man in his thirties or forties who received the YFV17D yellow fever vaccine. The chain combines TRBV4-2 with TRBJ2-3; unclear D gene. The sequencing used CD4+ T cells sorted from PBMCs, collected on the day of the yellow fever booster vaccination. CDR3 nucleotides: TGTGCCAGCAGCCAAGGCCCGGATACGCAGTATTTT. Its translation: CASSQGPDTQYF.